The text below deals with one T cell receptor (beta chain). The protocol was immunoSEQ multiplex PCR, while the TCRdb copy is restricted to in-frame clones and leaves out a portion. The sample yields 100,000 or so clones, 88% seen once. The data derive from a study of T cell responses to AZD1222 COVID-19 vaccine. Per the germline V gene, CDR1 is MRHNA and CDR2 is SNTAGT. The V end lost 0 bases, the J end lost 4 bases, and 8 bases lay between the germline ends. This CDR3 region has 14 residues. The rearrangement links TRBV6-4 to TRBJ2-3, with D perhaps TRBD1 (6 bases). Sequencing was performed on peripheral blood, taken on day 0 of AZD1222 vaccination. The clonotype was recovered from an adult in good health. The CDR3 bases are TGTGCCAGCAGTGACTCTAGGGGGTCAGATACGCAGTATTTT. Encoded protein: CASSDSRGSDTQYF.